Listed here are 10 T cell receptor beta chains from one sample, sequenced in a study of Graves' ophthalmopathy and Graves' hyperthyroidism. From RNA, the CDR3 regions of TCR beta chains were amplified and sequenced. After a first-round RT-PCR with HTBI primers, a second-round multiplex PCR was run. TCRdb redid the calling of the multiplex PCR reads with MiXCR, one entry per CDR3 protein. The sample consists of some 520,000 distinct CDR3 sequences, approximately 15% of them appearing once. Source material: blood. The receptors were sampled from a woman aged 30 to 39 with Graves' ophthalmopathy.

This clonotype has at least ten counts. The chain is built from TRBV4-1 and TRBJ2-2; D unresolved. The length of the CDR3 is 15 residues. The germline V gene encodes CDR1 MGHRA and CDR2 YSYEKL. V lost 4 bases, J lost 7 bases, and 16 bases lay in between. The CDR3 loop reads CASSPRRSEVGELFF. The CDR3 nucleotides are TGCGCCAGCAGCCCCCGCAGGTCTGAAGTCGGGGAGCTGTTTTTT.

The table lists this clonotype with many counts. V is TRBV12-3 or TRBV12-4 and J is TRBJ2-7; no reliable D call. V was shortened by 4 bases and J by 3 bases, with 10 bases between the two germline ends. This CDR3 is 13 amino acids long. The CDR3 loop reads CASSYHLVYEQYF. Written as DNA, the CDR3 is TGTGCCAGCAGTTACCACCTCGTCTACGAGCAGTACTTC.

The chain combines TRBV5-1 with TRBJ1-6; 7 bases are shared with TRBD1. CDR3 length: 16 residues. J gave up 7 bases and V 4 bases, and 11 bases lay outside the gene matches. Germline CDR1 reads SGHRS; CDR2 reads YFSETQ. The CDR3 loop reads CASSSYRQGGNSPLHF. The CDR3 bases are TGCGCCAGCAGCAGTTACCGACAGGGTGGAAATTCACCCCTCCACTTT.

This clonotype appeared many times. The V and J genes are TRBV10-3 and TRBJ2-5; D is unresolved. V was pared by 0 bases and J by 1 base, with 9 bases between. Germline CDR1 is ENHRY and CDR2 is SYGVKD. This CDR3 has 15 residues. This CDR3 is CAISESFASQETQYF. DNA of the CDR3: TGTGCCATCAGTGAGTCGTTCGCCAGCCAAGAGACCCAGTACTTC.

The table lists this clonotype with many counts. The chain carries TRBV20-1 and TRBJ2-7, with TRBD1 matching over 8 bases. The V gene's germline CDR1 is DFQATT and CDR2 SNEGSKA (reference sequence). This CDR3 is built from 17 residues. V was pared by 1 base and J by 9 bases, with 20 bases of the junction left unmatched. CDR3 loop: CSARGSGRDRPPWRQYF. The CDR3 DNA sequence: TGCAGTGCTAGAGGGTCTGGAAGGGACAGGCCCCCTTGGAGGCAGTACTTC.

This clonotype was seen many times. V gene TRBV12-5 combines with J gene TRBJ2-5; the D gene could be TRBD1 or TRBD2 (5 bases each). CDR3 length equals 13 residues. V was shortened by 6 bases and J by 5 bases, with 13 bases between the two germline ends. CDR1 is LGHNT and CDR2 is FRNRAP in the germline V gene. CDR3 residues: CASGSDWGETQYF. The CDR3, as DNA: TGTGCTAGTGGCTCCGACTGGGGGGAGACCCAGTACTTC.

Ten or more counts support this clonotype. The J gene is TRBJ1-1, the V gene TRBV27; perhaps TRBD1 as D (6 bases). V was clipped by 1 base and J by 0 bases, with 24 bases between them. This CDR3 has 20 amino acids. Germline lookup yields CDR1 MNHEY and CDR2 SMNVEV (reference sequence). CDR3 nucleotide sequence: TGTGCCAGCAGTTTATATGGGGTCGGGGGGCCCGGGAGAATGAACACTGAAGCTTTCTTT. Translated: CASSLYGVGGPGRMNTEAFF.

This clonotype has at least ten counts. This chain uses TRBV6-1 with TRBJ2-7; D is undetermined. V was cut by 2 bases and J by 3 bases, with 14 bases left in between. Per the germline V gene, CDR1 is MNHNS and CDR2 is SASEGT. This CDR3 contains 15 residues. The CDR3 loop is CASSELAGYYYEQYF. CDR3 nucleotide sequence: TGTGCCAGCAGTGAACTTGCTGGTTACTACTACGAGCAGTACTTC.

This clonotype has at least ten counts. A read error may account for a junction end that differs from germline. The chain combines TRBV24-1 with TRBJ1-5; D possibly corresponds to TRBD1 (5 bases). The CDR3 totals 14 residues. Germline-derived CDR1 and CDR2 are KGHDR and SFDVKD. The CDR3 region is CATSDGTRVQPQHF. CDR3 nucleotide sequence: TGCGCCACCAGTGATGGGACCCGAGTTCAGCCCCAGCATTTT.

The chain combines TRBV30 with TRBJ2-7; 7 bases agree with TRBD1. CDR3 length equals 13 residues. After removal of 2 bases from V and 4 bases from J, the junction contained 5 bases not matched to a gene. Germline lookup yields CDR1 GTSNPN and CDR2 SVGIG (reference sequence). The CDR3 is CAWSTGDSYEQYF. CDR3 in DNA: TGTGCCTGGAGTACAGGGGATTCTTACGAGCAGTACTTC.